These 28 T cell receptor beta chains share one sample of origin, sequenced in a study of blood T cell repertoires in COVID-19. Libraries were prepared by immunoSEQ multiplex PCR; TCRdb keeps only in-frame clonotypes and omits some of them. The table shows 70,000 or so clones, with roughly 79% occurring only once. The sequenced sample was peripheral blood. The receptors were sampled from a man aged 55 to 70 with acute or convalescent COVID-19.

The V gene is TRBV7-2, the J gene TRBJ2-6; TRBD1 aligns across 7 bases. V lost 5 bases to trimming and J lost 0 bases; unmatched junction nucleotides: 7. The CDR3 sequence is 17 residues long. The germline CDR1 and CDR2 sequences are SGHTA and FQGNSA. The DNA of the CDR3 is TGTGCCAGCAGCATCCGACAGGGCCCCTCTGGGGCCAACGTCCTGACTTTC. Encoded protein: CASSIRQGPSGANVLTF.

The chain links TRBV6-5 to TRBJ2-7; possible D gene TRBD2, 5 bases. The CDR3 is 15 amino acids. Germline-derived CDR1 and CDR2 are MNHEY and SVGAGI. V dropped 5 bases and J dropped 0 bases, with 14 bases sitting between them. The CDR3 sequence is CASSREGRNSYEQYF. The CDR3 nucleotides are TGTGCCAGCAGTCGGGAAGGCAGGAACTCCTACGAGCAGTACTTC.

The CDR3 spells CASSLGQGDGFF. For the CDR3, the DNA is TGTGCCAGCAGCTTAGGCCAGGGGGACGGGTTCTTC. The genes are TRBV7-6 and TRBJ2-1; 7 bases match TRBD1. V lost 1 base, J lost 15 bases, and 6 bases stayed unmatched. Germline V gene lookup returns CDR1 SGHVS and CDR2 FNYEAQ. This CDR3 has 12 amino acids.

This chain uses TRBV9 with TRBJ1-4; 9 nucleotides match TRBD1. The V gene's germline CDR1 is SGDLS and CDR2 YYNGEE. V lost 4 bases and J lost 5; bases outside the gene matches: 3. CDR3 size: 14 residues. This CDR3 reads CASSRDRANEKLFF. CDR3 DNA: TGTGCCAGCAGCAGGGACAGGGCGAATGAAAAACTGTTTTTT.

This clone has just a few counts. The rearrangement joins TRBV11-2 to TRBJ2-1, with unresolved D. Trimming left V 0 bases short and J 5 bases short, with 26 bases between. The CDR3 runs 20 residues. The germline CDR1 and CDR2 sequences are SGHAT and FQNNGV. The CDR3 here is CASSLDLLSLQTTQNNEQFF. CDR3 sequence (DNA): TGTGCCAGCAGCTTAGACTTACTCTCCCTACAGACCACTCAAAACAATGAGCAGTTCTTC.

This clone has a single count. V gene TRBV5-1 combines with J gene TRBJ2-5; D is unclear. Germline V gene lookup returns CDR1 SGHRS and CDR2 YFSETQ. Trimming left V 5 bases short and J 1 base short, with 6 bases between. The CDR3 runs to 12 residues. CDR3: CASRRFQETQYF. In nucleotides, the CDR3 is TGCGCCAGCAGGAGATTCCAAGAGACCCAGTACTTC.

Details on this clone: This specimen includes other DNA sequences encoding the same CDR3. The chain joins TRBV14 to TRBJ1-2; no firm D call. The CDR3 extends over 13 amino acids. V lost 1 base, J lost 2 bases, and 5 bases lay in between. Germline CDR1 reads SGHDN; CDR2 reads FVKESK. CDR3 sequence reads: CASSQARNYGYTF. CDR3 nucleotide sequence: TGTGCCAGCAGCCAAGCCAGGAACTATGGCTACACCTTC. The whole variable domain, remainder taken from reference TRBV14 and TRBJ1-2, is EAGVTQFPSHSVIEKGQTVTLRCDPISGHDNLYWYRRVMGKEIKFLLHFVKESKQDESGMPNNRFLAERTGGTYSTLKVQPAELEDSGVYFCASSQARNYGYTFGSGTRLTVV.

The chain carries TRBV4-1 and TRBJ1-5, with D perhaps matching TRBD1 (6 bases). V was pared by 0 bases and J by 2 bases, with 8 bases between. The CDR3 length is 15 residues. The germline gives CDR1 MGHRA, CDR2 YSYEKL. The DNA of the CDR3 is TGCGCCAGCAGCCAAGAGAACAGGGGCAATCAGCCCCAGCATTTT. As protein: CASSQENRGNQPQHF.

The CDR3 spells CASSPLGQGSGNEQFF. CDR3 DNA sequence: TGTGCCAGCTCACCACTTGGACAGGGGTCTGGGAATGAGCAGTTCTTC. This chain links TRBV18 with TRBJ2-1; 9 nucleotides match TRBD1. Trimming cost V 1 base and J 7 bases; bases outside gene matches: 8. Germline values: CDR1 KGHSH, CDR2 LQKENI. The CDR3 loop spans 16 amino acids.

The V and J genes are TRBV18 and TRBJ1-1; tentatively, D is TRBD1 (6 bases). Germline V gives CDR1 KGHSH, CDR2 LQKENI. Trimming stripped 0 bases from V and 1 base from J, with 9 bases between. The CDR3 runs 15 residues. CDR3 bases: TGTGCCAGCTCACCACCGGGGGCTGGGAACACTGAAGCTTTCTTT. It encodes CASSPPGAGNTEAFF. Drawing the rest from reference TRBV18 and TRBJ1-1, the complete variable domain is NAGVMQNPRHLVRRRGQEARLRCSPMKGHSHVYWYRQLPEEGLKFMVYLQKENIIDESGMPKERFSAEFPKEGPSILRIQQVVRGDSAAYFCASSPPGAGNTEAFFGQGTRLTVV.

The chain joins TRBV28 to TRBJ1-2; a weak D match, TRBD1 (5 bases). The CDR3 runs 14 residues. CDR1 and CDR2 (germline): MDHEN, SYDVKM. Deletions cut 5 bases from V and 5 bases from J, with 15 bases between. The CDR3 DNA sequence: TGTGCCAGCAGTGCGCGGGACCCCTCGTATGGCTACACCTTC. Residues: CASSARDPSYGYTF.

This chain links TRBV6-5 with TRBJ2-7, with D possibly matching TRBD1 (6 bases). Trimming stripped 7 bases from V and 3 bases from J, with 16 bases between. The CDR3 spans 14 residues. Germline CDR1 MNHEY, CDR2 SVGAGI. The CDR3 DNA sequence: TGTGCCAGCATTAGAGACAGGAAAAACTACGAGCAGTACTTC. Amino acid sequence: CASIRDRKNYEQYF.

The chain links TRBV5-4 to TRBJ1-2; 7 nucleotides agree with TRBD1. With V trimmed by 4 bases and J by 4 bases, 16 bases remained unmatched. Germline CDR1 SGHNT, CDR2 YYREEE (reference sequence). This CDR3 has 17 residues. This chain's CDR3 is CASSPGTAIPHPYGYTF. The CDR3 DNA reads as TGTGCCAGCAGCCCCGGGACAGCTATCCCACATCCCTATGGCTACACCTTC.

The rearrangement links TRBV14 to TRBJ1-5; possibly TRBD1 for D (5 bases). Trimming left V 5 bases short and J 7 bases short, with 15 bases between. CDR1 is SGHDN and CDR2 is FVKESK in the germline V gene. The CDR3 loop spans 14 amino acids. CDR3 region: CASSDGQSTQPQHF. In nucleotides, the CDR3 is TGTGCCAGCAGCGACGGACAATCTACACAGCCCCAGCATTTT.

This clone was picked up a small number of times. CDR3 DNA sequence: TGTGCCAGCAGCCCAGGGTATGGCTACACCTTC. Translating gives CASSPGYGYTF. The chain recombines TRBV6-6 with TRBJ1-2, with D tentatively TRBD1 (5 bases). The germline gives CDR1 MNHNY, CDR2 SVGAGI (reference sequence). The length of the CDR3 is 11 residues. The V and J ends lost 6 bases and 5 bases respectively, with 7 bases between them.

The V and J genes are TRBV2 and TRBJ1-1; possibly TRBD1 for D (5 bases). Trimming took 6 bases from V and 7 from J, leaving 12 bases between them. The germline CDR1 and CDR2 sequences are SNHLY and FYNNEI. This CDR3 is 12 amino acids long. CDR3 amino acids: CASRGEVFEAFF. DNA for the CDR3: TGTGCCAGCAGAGGGGAAGTTTTTGAAGCTTTCTTT.

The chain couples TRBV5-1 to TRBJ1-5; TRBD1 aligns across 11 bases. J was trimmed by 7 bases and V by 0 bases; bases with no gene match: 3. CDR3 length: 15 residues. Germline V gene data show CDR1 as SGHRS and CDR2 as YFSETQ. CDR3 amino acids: CASSLGTGGGQPQHF. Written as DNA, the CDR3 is TGCGCCAGCAGCTTGGGGACAGGGGGCGGACAGCCCCAGCATTTT.

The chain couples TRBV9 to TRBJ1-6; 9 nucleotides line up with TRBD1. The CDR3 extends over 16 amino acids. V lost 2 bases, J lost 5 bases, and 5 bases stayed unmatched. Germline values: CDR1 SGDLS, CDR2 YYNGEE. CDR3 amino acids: CASSVGTGRNNSPLHF. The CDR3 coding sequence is TGTGCCAGCAGCGTCGGGACAGGGAGAAATAATTCACCCCTCCACTTT.

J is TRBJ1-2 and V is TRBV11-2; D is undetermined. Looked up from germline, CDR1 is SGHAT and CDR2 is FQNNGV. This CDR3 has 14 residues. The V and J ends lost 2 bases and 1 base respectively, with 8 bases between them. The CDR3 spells CASSLTDYNYGYTF. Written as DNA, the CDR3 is TGTGCCAGCAGCTTAACAGATTATAACTATGGCTACACCTTC.

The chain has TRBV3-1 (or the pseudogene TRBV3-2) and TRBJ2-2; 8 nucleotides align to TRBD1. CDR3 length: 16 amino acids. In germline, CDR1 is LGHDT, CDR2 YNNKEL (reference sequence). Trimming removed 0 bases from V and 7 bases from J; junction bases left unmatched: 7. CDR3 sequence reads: CASSQDYRGTGGELFF. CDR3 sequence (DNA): TGTGCCAGCAGCCAAGACTACAGGGGGACGGGCGGGGAGCTGTTTTTT.

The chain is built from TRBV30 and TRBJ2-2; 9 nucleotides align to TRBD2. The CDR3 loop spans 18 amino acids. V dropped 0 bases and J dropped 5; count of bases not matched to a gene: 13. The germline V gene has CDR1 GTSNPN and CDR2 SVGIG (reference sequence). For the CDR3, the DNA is TGTGCCTGGAGTGTACGACGTGGCGGGGGGGCCCAAACCGGGGAGCTGTTTTTT. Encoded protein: CAWSVRRGGGAQTGELFF. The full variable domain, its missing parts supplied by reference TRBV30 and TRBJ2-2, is SQTIHQWPATLVQPVGSPLSLECTVEGTSNPNLYWYRQAAGRGLQLLFYSVGIGQISSEVPQNLSASRPQDRQFILSSKKLLLSDSGFYLCAWSVRRGGGAQTGELFFGEGSRLTVL.

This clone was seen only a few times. Here the CDR3 reads CASRSPVLSYNEQFF. CDR3 nucleotides: TGTGCCAGCCGTTCTCCGGTACTCTCCTACAATGAGCAGTTCTTC. This rearrangement joins TRBV6-5 to TRBJ2-1; no definite D call. In germline, CDR1 is MNHEY, CDR2 SVGAGI. V shed 8 bases and J shed 0 bases, with 14 bases lying between them. The CDR3 runs 15 residues.

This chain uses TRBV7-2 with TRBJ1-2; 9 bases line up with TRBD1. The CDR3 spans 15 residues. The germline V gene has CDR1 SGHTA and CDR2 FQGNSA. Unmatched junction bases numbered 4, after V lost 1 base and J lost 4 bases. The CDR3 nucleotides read TGTGCCAGCAGCTTAGACAGGGGGCAGGGCTATGGCTACACCTTC. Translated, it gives CASSLDRGQGYGYTF.

The CDR3 sequence: CASSYSGQLLHF. CDR3 nucleotide sequence: TGTGCCAGCAGTTACTCGGGACAGCTGCTCCACTTT. The chain carries TRBV6-5 and TRBJ1-6; 7 bases line up with TRBD1. CDR1 MNHEY and CDR2 SVGAGI come from the germline V gene. The CDR3 extends over 12 amino acids. With V trimmed by 0 bases and J by 16 bases, 3 bases remained unmatched.

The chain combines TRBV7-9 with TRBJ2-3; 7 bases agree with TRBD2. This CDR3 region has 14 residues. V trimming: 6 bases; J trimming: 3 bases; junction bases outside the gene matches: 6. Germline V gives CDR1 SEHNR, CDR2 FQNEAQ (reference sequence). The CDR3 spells CASRPSGGTDTQYF. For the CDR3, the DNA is TGTGCCAGCAGACCTAGCGGAGGGACAGATACGCAGTATTTT.

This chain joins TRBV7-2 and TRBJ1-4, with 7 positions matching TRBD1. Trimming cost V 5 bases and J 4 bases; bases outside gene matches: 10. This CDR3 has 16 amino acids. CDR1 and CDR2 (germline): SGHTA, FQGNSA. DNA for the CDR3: TGTGCCAGCAGCGTAAGATTACAGGGGAATAATGAAAAACTGTTTTTT. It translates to CASSVRLQGNNEKLFF.

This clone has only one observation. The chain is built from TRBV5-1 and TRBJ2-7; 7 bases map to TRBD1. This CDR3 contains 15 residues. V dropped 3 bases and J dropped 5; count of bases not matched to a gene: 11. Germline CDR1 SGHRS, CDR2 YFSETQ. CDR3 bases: TGCGCCAGCAGCTCGGCCGGACAGGTTGTAAACGAGCAGTACTTC. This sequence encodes CASSSAGQVVNEQYF.

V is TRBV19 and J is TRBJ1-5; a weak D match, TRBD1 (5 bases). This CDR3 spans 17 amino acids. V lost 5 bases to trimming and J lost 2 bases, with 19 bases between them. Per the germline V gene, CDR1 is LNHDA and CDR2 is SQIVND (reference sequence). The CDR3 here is CASSATGAWDGNQPQHF. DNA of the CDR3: TGTGCCAGTAGTGCCACAGGAGCGTGGGATGGCAATCAGCCCCAGCATTTT.